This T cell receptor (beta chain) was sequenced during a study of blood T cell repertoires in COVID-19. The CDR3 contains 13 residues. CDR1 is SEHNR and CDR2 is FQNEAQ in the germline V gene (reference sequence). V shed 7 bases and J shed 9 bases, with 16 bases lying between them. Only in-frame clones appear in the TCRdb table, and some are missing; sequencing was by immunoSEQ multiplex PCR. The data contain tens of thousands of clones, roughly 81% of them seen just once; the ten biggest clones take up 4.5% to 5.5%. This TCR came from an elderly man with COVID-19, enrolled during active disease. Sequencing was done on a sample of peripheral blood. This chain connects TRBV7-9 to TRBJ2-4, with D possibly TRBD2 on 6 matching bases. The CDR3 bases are TGTGCCAGCACCCCCATGGGGGGTGGCATTCAGTACTTC. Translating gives CASTPMGGGIQYF.